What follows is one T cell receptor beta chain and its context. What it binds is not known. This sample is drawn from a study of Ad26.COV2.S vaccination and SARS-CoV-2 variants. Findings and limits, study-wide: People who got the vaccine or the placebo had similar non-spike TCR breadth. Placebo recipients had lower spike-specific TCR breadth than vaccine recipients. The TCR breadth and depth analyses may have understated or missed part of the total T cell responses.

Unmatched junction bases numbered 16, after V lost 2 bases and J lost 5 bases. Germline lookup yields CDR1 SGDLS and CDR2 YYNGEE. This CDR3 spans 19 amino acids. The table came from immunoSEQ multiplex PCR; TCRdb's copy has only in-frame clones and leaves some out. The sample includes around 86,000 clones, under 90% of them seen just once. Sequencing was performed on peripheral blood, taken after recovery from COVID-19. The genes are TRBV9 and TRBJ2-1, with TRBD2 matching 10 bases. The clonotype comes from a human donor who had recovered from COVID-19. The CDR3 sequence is CASSVANLPGTSDHNEQFF. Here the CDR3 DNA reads TGTGCCAGCAGCGTTGCTAATCTCCCCGGGACTAGCGACCACAATGAGCAGTTCTTC.